This T cell receptor beta chain emerged from a study of blood T cells in healthy people across ages. Study conclusions and caveats: TCR beta diversity, measured per million T cells, fell in a roughly linear way with age.

The sample holds a few counts of this clonotype. Antigen specificity is unknown. The authors drew about 10 milliliters of peripheral blood from each donor. Deletions cut 2 bases from V and 7 bases from J, with 12 bases between. The CDR3 loop spans 13 amino acids. CDR1 and CDR2 (germline): SEHNR, FQNEAQ (reference sequence). Alongside a J-beta primer mix, a sample-barcoded 5' primer served in a second PCR lasting about 7 to 11 cycles. Each CDR3 protein gets one entry after TCRdb re-called the 5' RACE reads with MiXCR. The data show around 1,500,000 distinct CDR3 sequences, with roughly 27% seen just once and over 7% held by the top ten.

The chain carries TRBV7-9 and TRBJ2-7; TRBD1 is a possible D gene (6 bases). Sequencing was carried out using blood. This TCR was sampled from a woman in her 30s in good health. CDR3 loop: CASSLPAGTEQYF. The DNA of the CDR3 is TGTGCCAGCAGCTTACCTGCCGGGACAGAGCAGTACTTC. Complete variable domain (other parts from reference TRBV7-9 and TRBJ2-7): DTGVSQNPRHKITKRGQNVTFRCDPISEHNRLYWYRQTLGQGPEFLTYFQNEAQLEKSRLLSDRFSAERPKGSFSTLEIQRTEQGDSAMYLCASSLPAGTEQYFGPGTRLTVT.